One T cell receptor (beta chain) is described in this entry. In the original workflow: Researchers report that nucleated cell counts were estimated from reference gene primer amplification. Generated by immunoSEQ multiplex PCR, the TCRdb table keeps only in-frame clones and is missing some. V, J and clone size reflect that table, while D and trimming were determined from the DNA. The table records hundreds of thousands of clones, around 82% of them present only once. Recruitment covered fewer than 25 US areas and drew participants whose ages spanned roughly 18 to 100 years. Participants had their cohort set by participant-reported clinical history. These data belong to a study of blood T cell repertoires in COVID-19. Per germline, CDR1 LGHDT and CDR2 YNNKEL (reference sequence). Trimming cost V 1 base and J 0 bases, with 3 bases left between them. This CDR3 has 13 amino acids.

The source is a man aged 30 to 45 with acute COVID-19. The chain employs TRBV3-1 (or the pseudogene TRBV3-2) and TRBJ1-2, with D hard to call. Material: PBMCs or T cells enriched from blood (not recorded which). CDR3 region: CASSQGANYGYTF. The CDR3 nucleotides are TGTGCCAGCAGCCAAGGAGCTAACTATGGCTACACCTTC.